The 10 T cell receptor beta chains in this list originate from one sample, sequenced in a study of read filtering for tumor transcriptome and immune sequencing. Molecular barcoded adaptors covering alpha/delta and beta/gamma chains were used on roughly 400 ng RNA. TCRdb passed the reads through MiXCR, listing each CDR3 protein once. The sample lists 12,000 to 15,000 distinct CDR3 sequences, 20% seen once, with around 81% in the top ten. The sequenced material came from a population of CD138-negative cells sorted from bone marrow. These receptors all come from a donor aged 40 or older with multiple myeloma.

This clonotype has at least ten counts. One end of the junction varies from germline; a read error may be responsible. CDR3 in DNA: TGTGCCAGCAGTGACAGCGCTAGCGGGAGTGGTTCTAGGGTCTTC. Protein sequence: CASSDSASGSGSRVF. J is TRBJ2-1 and V is TRBV2; TRBD2 matches at 10 bases. Germline V gene lookup returns CDR1 SNHLY and CDR2 FYNNEI. This CDR3 comprises 15 residues.

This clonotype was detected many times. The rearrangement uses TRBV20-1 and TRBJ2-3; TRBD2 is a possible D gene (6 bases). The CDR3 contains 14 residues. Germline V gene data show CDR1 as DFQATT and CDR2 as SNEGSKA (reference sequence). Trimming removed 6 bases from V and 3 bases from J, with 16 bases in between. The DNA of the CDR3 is TGCAGTGCAACTCGACTAGAGAGTACAGATACGCAGTATTTT. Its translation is CSATRLESTDTQYF.

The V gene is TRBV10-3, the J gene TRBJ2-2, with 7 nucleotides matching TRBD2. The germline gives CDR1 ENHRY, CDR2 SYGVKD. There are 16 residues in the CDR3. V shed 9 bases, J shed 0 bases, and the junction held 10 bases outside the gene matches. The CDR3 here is CAMAELATANTGELFF. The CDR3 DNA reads TGTGCCATGGCGGAACTAGCGACCGCGAACACCGGGGAGCTGTTTTTT.

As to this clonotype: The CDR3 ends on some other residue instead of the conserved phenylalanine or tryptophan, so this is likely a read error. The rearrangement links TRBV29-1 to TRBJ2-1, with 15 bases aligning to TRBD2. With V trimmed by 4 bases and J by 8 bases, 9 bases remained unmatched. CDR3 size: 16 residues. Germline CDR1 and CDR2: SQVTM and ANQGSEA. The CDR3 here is CSVAGTSGRRDHEQFS. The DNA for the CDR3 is TGCAGCGTTGCTGGGACTAGCGGGAGGAGGGATCATGAGCAGTTCTCC.

CDR3 residues: CASIRTRQVGGNEQFF. Written as DNA, the CDR3 is TGTGCCAGTATTCGCACCCGACAGGTAGGGGGCAATGAGCAGTTCTTC. The rearrangement joins TRBV19 to TRBJ2-1, with a weak D call TRBD1 (6 bases). V was cut by 7 bases and J by 6 bases, with 22 bases left in between. The CDR3 is 16 residues long. Per germline, CDR1 LNHDA and CDR2 SQIVND (reference sequence).

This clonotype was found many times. The CDR3 region has the DNA TGTGCCACCAGTGATGGGGCTGAAGCTTTCTTT. The encoded protein is CATSDGAEAFF. The genes are TRBV24-1 and TRBJ1-1; no clear D. CDR1 is KGHDR, CDR2 SFDVKD, per germline. This CDR3 is 11 amino acids long. Trimming pared 3 bases from V and 6 bases from J, leaving 4 bases between.

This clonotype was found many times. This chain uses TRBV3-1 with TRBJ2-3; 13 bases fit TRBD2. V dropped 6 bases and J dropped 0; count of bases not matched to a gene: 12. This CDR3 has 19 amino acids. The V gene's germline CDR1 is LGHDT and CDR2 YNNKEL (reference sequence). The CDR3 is CASSELAGGAIGSTDTQYF. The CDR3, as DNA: TGTGCCAGCAGTGAACTAGCGGGGGGGGCAATCGGTAGCACAGATACGCAGTATTTT.

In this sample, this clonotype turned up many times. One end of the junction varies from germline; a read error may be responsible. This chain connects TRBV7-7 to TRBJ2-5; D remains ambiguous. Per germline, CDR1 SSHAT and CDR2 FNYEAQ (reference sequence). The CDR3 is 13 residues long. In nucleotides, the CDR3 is TGTGCTAGCAGCTTAGCAGTACTAGAGACCCAGTACTTC. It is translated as CASSLAVLETQYF.

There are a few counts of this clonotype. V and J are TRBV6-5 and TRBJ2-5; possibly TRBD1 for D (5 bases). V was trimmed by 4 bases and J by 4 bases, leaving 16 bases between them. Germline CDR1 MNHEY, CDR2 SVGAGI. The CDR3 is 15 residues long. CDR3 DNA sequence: TGTGCCAGCAGTTCCGGCCAGGGTCCGCGAGAGACCCAGTACTTC. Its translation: CASSSGQGPRETQYF.

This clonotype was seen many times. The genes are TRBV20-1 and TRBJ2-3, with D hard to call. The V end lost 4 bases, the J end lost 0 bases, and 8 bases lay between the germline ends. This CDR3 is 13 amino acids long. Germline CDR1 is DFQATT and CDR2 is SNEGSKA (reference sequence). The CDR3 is CSATPESTDTQYF. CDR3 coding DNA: TGCAGTGCTACCCCGGAAAGCACAGATACGCAGTATTTT.